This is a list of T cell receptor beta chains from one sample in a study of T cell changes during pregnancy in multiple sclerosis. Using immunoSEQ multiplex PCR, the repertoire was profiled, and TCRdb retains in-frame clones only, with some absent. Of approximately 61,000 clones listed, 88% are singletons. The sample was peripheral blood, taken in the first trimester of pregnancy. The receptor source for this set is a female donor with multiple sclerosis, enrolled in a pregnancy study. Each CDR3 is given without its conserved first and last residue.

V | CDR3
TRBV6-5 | ASSSDFTGGTYEQY
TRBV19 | ASNFRARPADTQY
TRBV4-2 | ASSQEGTGGGYEQY
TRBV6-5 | ASSKQGTTDTQY
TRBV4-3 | ASSQDGRRNQPQH
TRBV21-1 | ASSKRRQGGQPQH
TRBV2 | ASSAFGGVNTEAF
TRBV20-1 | RPTQNTEAF
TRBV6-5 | ASSYSGLAERQF
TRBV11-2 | ASSLLADPWYEQY
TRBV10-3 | AISESSAGETQY
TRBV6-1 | ASSDWPQKSGYT
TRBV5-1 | ASSLVGGPETQY
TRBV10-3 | AIRSDSSSQPQH
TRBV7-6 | ASSLEWDRVT
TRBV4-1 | ASSFTGEQF
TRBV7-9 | ASSLAQGPDQPQH
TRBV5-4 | ASSSQATNTGELF
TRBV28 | ASSPRDRGAF
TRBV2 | AIGQTYEQY
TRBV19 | ASSIDSGESSYEQY
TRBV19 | ASMITGVNTEAF
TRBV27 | ASSSIVAAQQGVSAF
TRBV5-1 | ASTTGTSGRAYEQY
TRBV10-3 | AISEGHQANYGYT
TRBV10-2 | ASRDPRGVSYEQY
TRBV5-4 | ASSGGLGGNTDTQY
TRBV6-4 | ASSETGSSGANVLT
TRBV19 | ASRTGTGLYSNQPQH
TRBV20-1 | SASPQYGYT
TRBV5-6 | ASSLYRGGNTEAF
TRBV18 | ASSPPGTGLRTDTQY
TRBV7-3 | ASSLTPSGTNEQF
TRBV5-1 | ASSFSGGNEQF
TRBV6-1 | ASSVGYRGEGWPQH
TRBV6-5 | ASSPGGLGYEKLF
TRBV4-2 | ASSQDRTGALVEQY
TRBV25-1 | ASSLASGSSYEQY
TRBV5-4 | ASSLSLKHYEQY
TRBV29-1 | SVEGNHRGVGTDTQY
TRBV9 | ASSEGQGSGYT
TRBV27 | ASSLSWRTEAF
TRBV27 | ASSRNNEQF
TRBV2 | ASSENTYNEQF
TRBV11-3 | ASSSGRSYEQY
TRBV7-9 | ASSPRTGADTQY
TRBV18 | ASSPKAPSGSGTGELF
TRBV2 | ASSERLAAYNEQF
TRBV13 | ASSSGHRGYGYT
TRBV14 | ASSQDLVATNEQF
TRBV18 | ASSPVDGVSNQPQH
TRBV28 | ASIPAGQGVRH
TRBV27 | ASSLQGHVYGYT
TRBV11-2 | ASRLAGYEQY
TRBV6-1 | AIIQGSGELF